This TCR beta chain originates from a study of shared clonotypes between healthy human individuals. The study's findings and limits: Even with large depth, rarefaction showed that sorted-subset sequencing was incomplete.

There are a few counts of this clone. The antigen is not known. Donors were Caucasian adults residing in Nashville, Tennessee, USA. Losses at the gene ends were 3 bases for V and 6 bases for J; bases not matched to a gene: 8. The CDR3 is 15 residues long. From germline, CDR1 is MNHEY and CDR2 SVGAGI. Only in-frame clones appear in the TCRdb table, and some are missing; sequencing was by immunoSEQ multiplex PCR. The profile shows approximately 740,000 clones, about 74% of them singletons. The chain employs TRBV6-5 and TRBJ2-1; TRBD1 aligns across 7 bases. The sequence derives from a woman under 40 in good health. The sequenced sample consisted of memory CD4+ T cells sorted from blood. Subset given: CD45RA-negative fraction. DNA of the CDR3: TGTGCCAGCAGTTATACAGGGGAATTGATCAATGAGCAGTTCTTC. Translation gives CASSYTGELINEQFF.